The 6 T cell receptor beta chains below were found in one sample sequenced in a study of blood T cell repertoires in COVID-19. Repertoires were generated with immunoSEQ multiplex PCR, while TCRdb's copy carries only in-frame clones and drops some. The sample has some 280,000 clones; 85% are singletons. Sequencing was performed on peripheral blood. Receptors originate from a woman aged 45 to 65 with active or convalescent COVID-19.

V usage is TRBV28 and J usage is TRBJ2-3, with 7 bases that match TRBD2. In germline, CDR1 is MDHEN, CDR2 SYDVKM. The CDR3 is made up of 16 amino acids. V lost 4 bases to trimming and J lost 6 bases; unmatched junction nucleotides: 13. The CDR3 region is CASSSPREGGYDTQYF. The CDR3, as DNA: TGTGCCAGCAGTTCGCCGAGGGAGGGAGGGTACGATACGCAGTATTTT.

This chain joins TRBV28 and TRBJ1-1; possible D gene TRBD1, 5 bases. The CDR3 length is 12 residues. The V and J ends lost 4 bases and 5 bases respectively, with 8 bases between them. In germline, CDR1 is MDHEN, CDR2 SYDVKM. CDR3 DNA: TGTGCCAGCAGTTACAAGGGGACTGAAGCTTTCTTT. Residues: CASSYKGTEAFF.

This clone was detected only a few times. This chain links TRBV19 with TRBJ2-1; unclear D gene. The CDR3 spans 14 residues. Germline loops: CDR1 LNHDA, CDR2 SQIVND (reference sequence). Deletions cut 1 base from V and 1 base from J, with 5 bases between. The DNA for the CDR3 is TGTGCCAGTAGTATAGCAGATTCCTACAATGAGCAGTTCTTC. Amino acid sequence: CASSIADSYNEQFF.

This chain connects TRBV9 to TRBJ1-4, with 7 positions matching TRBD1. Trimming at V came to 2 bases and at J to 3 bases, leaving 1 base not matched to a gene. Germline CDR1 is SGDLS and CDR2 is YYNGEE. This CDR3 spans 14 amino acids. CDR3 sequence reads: CASSVTGANEKLFF. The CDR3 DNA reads TGTGCCAGCAGCGTTACAGGGGCTAATGAAAAACTGTTTTTT.

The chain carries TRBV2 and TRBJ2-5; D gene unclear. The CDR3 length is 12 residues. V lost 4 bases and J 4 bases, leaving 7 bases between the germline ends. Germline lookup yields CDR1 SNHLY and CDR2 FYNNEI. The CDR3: CASSVRRETQYF. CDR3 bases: TGTGCCAGCAGTGTACGCAGAGAGACCCAGTACTTC.

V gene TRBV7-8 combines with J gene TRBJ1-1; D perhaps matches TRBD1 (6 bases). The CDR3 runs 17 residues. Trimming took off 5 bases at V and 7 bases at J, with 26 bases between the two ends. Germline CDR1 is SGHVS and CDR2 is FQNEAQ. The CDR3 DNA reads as TGTGCCAGCAGCGCCCTCCCCCAGATTGGGGGCTTCGGTGAAGCTTTCTTT. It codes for CASSALPQIGGFGEAFF.